This T cell receptor beta chain was identified during a study of human T cells and chemical hapten exposure. Overall study context: Variation in per-sample TCR yields came mainly from small pooled library volume differences.

The authors' total RNA extraction used unfractionated whole blood. The CDR3 loop spans 16 amino acids. The ends lost 4 bases at V and 1 base at J; junction bases unmatched: 2. Germline V gives CDR1 MGHDK, CDR2 SYGVNS. This clonotype came up many times. The antigen is unknown. Library construction involved attaching unique molecular identifiers to individual cDNA molecules, which allowed quantitative, reproducible TCR counting. In the original processing: A typical sample had roughly 96,000 TCRs, with 23,224 to 690,600 overall. TCRdb analysed the 5' RACE reads with MiXCR anew, one entry per CDR3 protein. TCRdb's processing, not the authors', yielded these V and J calls. Of about 140,000 distinct CDR3 sequences in the sample, over 3.5% were seen once. Study conclusions and caveats: No alteration of TCRs above 1 in 1000 frequency was seen with DPC sensitization.

This receptor was taken from a female donor in good health. The rearrangement uses TRBV25-1 and TRBJ2-6; 9 bases match TRBD1. CDR3 DNA sequence: TGTGCCAGCAGTGGAGGGACAGGGTCTGGGGCCAACGTCCTGACTTTC. This gives the protein CASSGGTGSGANVLTF.